This T cell receptor (beta chain) was recovered during a study of breast tumors, draining lymph nodes, adjacent tissues. TCRdb redid the calling of the multiplex PCR reads with MiXCR, one entry per CDR3 protein. The table has more than 100,000 distinct CDR3 sequences, around 24% seen once; the top ten hold just over 2.5%. Samples came from axillary lymph nodes draining the breast cancer. Trimming cost V 0 bases and J 3 bases, with 12 bases left between them. Germline V gene sequence: CDR1 DFQATT, CDR2 SNEGSKA (reference sequence). This CDR3 region has 14 residues. This clonotype was seen at least ten times.

The chain uses TRBV20-1 and TRBJ2-7, with D perhaps matching TRBD2 (5 bases). Sequenced sample: axillary lymph node tissue. The receptor was isolated from a female donor with breast cancer. Some clones in this sample may be carry-over from other donors' samples. The CDR3 reads CSARDSSGIYEQYF. CDR3 bases: TGCAGTGCTAGAGATAGCAGCGGAATCTACGAGCAGTACTTC.